This is a list of T cell receptor beta chains from one sample in a study of cytomegalovirus exposure and HLA in healthy donors. The table came from immunoSEQ multiplex PCR; TCRdb's copy has only in-frame clones and leaves some out. The sample consists of 85,000 to 130,000 clones, about four fifths of them appearing once. Source material: PBMCs. These receptors were collected from a woman between 50 and 59 years old in good health and CMV-seropositive. The CDR3 runs from the conserved cysteine through the conserved F or W. The order of the fields is J gene, V gene, CDR3 protein.

TRBJ2-1 | TRBV5-1 | CASSLGTGYNEQFF
TRBJ1-2 | TRBV7-8 | CASSLVREVYGYTF
TRBJ2-5 | TRBV19 | CASMQGGETQYF
TRBJ2-7 | TRBV10-3 | CAISEMDTLSYEQYF
TRBJ1-1 | TRBV7-8 | CASSLARVNTEAFF
TRBJ2-3 | TRBV7-2 | CASTQTGGRTDTQYF
TRBJ1-2 | TRBV6-1 | CASRPGTGGGYTF
TRBJ2-7 | TRBV10-3 | CAISENSGPYEQYF
TRBJ1-1 | TRBV4-2 | CASSQTRQGARVKNTEAFF
TRBJ2-3 | TRBV13 | CASSPRKGLAGVSSTDTQYF
TRBJ2-2 | TRBV19 | CASSLGGQGASKAGELFF
TRBJ1-4 | TRBV4-2 | CASSQDLRGSVEKLFF
TRBJ1-4 | TRBV9 | CASSVEADEKLFF
TRBJ1-1 | TRBV19 | CASTGQGNTEAFF
TRBJ1-2 | TRBV30 | CARTPGGAGYGYTF